The 22 T cell receptor beta chains listed next were all sequenced from one sample in a study of blood T cell repertoires in COVID-19. Sequenced by immunoSEQ multiplex PCR; TCRdb stores in-frame clones only, minus some. The table includes fewer than 85,000 clones, 80% to 90% detected once. The specimen sequenced was peripheral blood. These TCRs come from a woman aged 80 or over with active or convalescent COVID-19.

This chain uses TRBV12-3 or TRBV12-4 with TRBJ2-5; D ambiguous. Deletions cut 6 bases from V and 1 base from J, with 9 bases between. The CDR3 length is 13 residues. This CDR3 is CASSPGLQETQYF. The CDR3 DNA sequence: TGTGCCAGCAGCCCGGGTCTCCAAGAGACCCAGTACTTC.

The CDR3 sequence: CASSLGLAGGRAKNIQYF. CDR3 sequence (DNA): TGTGCCAGCAGCTTAGGACTAGCGGGAGGGCGGGCCAAAAACATTCAGTACTTC. The chain employs TRBV7-8 and TRBJ2-4, with 14 nucleotides matching TRBD2. Germline values: CDR1 SGHVS, CDR2 FQNEAQ. This CDR3 has 18 residues. Losses at the gene ends were 1 base for V and 1 base for J; bases not matched to a gene: 3. The variable domain in full, completed from reference TRBV7-8 and TRBJ2-4, reads GAGVSQSPRYKVAKRGQDVALRCDPISGHVSLFWYQQALGQGPEFLTYFQNEAQLDKSGLPSDRFFAERPEGSVSTLKIQRTQQEDSAVYLCASSLGLAGGRAKNIQYFGAGTRLSVL.

This clone was seen once. This chain joins TRBV7-2 and TRBJ2-7; 11 nucleotides match TRBD1. The length of the CDR3 is 15 residues. Germline assignment: CDR1 SGHTA and CDR2 FQGNSA. V shed 5 bases and J 7 bases; nucleotides not matched to a gene: 10. The CDR3 nucleotides are TGTGCCAGCAGCCAATGGACAGGGGGCGCGAGGGAGCAGTACTTC. Its translation: CASSQWTGGAREQYF.

The chain carries TRBV6-5 and TRBJ2-1, with 13 bases matching TRBD2. The ends lost 4 bases at V and 9 bases at J; junction bases unmatched: 6. Germline lookup yields CDR1 MNHEY and CDR2 SVGAGI. This CDR3 has 15 residues. DNA for the CDR3: TGTGCCAGCAGTTGGACTAGCGGGAGCGTCGGTGAGCAGTTCTTC. Translated, it gives CASSWTSGSVGEQFF.

The rearrangement links TRBV6-2 or TRBV6-3 to TRBJ1-5, with D possibly being TRBD1 (5 bases). The V gene lost 2 bases and the J gene lost 3 bases, with 11 bases spanning the gap. Germline assignment: CDR1 MNHEY and CDR2 SVGEGT. The CDR3 length is 15 residues. CDR3 in DNA: TGTGCCAGCAGTTACAGGGGCCTCTCCAATCAGCCCCAGCATTTT. Translated, it gives CASSYRGLSNQPQHF.

CDR3 sequence (DNA): TGTGCCAGCAGCTTTGTGGACTACACCGGGGAGCTGTTTTTT. Amino acid sequence: CASSFVDYTGELFF. The V call is TRBV5-6, the J call TRBJ2-2; D is possibly TRBD2 (5 bases). Trimming removed 2 bases from V and 3 bases from J, with 8 bases in between. The CDR3 consists of 14 residues. The V gene's germline CDR1 is SGHDT and CDR2 YYEEEE.

This chain uses TRBV4-2 with TRBJ1-6, with TRBD1 matching 8 bases. This CDR3 has 16 amino acids. The ends lost 0 bases at V and 6 bases at J; junction bases unmatched: 4. From germline, CDR1 is LGHNA and CDR2 YNFKEQ. CDR3 residues: CASSQDSQGANSPLHF. The CDR3 nucleotides read TGTGCCAGCAGCCAAGATAGTCAGGGGGCTAATTCACCCCTCCACTTT.

This clone was counted a few times. This chain connects TRBV18 to TRBJ2-7; TRBD1 matches 7 bases. Germline CDR1 is KGHSH and CDR2 is LQKENI. The ends lost 3 bases at V and 0 bases at J; junction bases unmatched: 2. This CDR3 region has 14 residues. The CDR3 DNA sequence: TGTGCCAGCTCACCCTCAGGGGGCTCCTACGAGCAGTACTTC. Protein product: CASSPSGGSYEQYF.

This chain uses TRBV9 with TRBJ2-3; possible D gene TRBD2, 6 bases. The germline V gene encodes CDR1 SGDLS and CDR2 YYNGEE. Trimming stripped 0 bases from V and 1 base from J, with 12 bases between. The CDR3 covers 16 residues. CDR3 nucleotide sequence: TGTGCCAGCAGCGTAGCGGGGACTCCCGGCACAGATACGCAGTATTTT. This gives the protein CASSVAGTPGTDTQYF.

The gene calls are TRBV19 and TRBJ1-4; 8 bases fit TRBD1. J gave up 8 bases and V 6 bases, and 8 bases lay outside the gene matches. CDR3 length equals 14 residues. Germline loops: CDR1 LNHDA, CDR2 SQIVND (reference sequence). The CDR3 DNA sequence: TGTGCCAGTAGCTTCGGACAGGGTCGAGAAAAACTGTTTTTT. It is translated as CASSFGQGREKLFF.

V is TRBV5-1 and J is TRBJ2-3; D is possibly TRBD2 (6 bases). The germline V gene has CDR1 SGHRS and CDR2 YFSETQ. The germline V and J ends were trimmed by 3 bases and 1 base, with 9 bases remaining between them. This CDR3 has 14 amino acids. CDR3 sequence reads: CASSYGGGTDTQYF. CDR3 coding DNA: TGCGCCAGCAGCTACGGGGGAGGCACAGATACGCAGTATTTT.

This clone was counted once. The gene calls are TRBV6-5 and TRBJ2-3; 7 positions match TRBD2. The CDR3 consists of 15 residues. Unmatched junction bases numbered 5, after V lost 2 bases and J lost 3 bases. CDR1 MNHEY and CDR2 SVGAGI come from the germline V gene. The CDR3 spells CASSYRTSFTDTQYF. The CDR3 DNA reads as TGTGCCAGCAGTTACAGGACTAGTTTTACAGATACGCAGTATTTT.

J is TRBJ1-2 and V is TRBV10-3; D is unclear. V was trimmed by 6 bases and J by 0 bases, leaving 17 bases between them. CDR3 length: 16 residues. The germline CDR1 and CDR2 sequences are ENHRY and SYGVKD. This CDR3 reads CAIRLTPPGANYGYTF. Written as DNA, the CDR3 is TGTGCCATCAGGCTGACCCCTCCCGGAGCTAACTATGGCTACACCTTC.

The chain couples TRBV6-5 to TRBJ2-4, with a possible D match to TRBD2 (6 bases). Trimming removed 5 bases at V and 0 bases at J, with 11 bases between. The CDR3 length is 15 residues. Germline loops: CDR1 MNHEY, CDR2 SVGAGI. This CDR3 reads CASSRRDVAKNIQYF. CDR3 nucleotides: TGTGCCAGCAGTCGGAGGGATGTAGCCAAAAACATTCAGTACTTC.

This rearrangement joins TRBV6-1 to TRBJ1-1; the D gene is possibly TRBD1 (6 bases). This CDR3 is built from 13 residues. In germline, CDR1 is MNHNS, CDR2 SASEGT. V was shortened by 2 bases and J by 11 bases, with 15 bases between the two germline ends. The DNA of the CDR3 is TGTGCCAGCAGTGAACCCCGGACAGACCTGGCTTTCTTT. Translating it yields CASSEPRTDLAFF.

The chain uses TRBV2 and TRBJ1-2, with 10 positions matching TRBD1. J was trimmed by 8 bases and V by 0 bases; bases with no gene match: 6. This CDR3 has 15 amino acids. CDR1 SNHLY and CDR2 FYNNEI come from the germline V gene. The CDR3 protein is CASSEARQGAWGYTF. In DNA, the CDR3 is TGTGCCAGCAGTGAAGCCCGACAGGGGGCTTGGGGCTACACCTTC.

CDR3 sequence: CASSLMGGTAYEQYF. In DNA form, the CDR3 reads TGCGCCAGCAGCTTAATGGGAGGGACCGCCTACGAGCAGTACTTC. This chain links TRBV5-1 with TRBJ2-7, with 7 bases that match TRBD2. Germline V gene sequence: CDR1 SGHRS, CDR2 YFSETQ. The V segment lost 2 bases and the J segment 2 bases; nucleotides outside the gene matches: 7. The CDR3 extends over 15 amino acids. The whole variable domain, remainder taken from reference TRBV5-1 and TRBJ2-7, is KAGVTQTPRYLIKTRGQQVTLSCSPISGHRSVSWYQQTPGQGLQFLFEYFSETQRNKGNFPGRFSGRQFSNSRSEMNVSTLELGDSALYLCASSLMGGTAYEQYFGPGTRLTVT.

The chain uses TRBV5-6 and TRBJ1-2; TRBD1 is a possible D gene (5 bases). CDR3 length: 15 amino acids. Germline V gives CDR1 SGHDT, CDR2 YYEEEE. With 0 bases removed from V and 4 bases from J, the gap between germline ends came to 13 bases. The chain's CDR3 is CASSLGAVGAYGYTF. The DNA for the CDR3 is TGTGCCAGCAGCTTGGGGGCAGTAGGGGCCTATGGCTACACCTTC.

The genes are TRBV5-8 and TRBJ2-3; D not resolved. The CDR3 is made up of 13 amino acids. Per the germline V gene, CDR1 is SGHTS and CDR2 is YDEGEE. Trimming removed 2 bases at V and 0 bases at J, with 4 bases between. CDR3 protein: CASSFGSTDTQYF. CDR3 DNA sequence: TGTGCCAGCAGCTTCGGGAGCACAGATACGCAGTATTTT.

The chain carries TRBV4-3 and TRBJ2-4; D is perhaps TRBD1 (6 bases). This CDR3 comprises 16 residues. Germline CDR1 reads LGHNA; CDR2 reads YSLEER. The ends were cut back, 3 bases at V and 0 bases at J, with 12 bases in the middle. The CDR3 region is CASSQQTGPAKNIQYF. The CDR3 DNA reads TGCGCCAGCAGCCAGCAGACAGGTCCAGCCAAAAACATTCAGTACTTC.

The gene calls are TRBV29-1 and TRBJ1-2, with D unclear. The CDR3 runs to 11 residues. Germline V gene sequence: CDR1 SQVTM, CDR2 ANQGSEA. The V gene lost 5 bases and the J gene lost 5 bases, with 9 bases spanning the gap. The CDR3: CSVREYYGYTF. The CDR3, as DNA: TGCAGCGTTAGAGAGTATTATGGCTACACCTTC.

The chain combines TRBV6-1 with TRBJ1-5; D is unclear. Trimming shortened V by 3 bases and J by 6 bases, and 9 bases separated the two germline ends. Germline assignment: CDR1 MNHNS and CDR2 SASEGT. This CDR3 region has 13 residues. CDR3 protein: CASSERQSQPQHF. Written as DNA, the CDR3 is TGTGCCAGCAGTGAGCGGCAGAGTCAGCCCCAGCATTTT.